The 27 T cell receptor beta chains listed next were all sequenced from one sample in a study of T-cell memory formation after mild COVID-19. TCRdb reanalysed the 5' RACE reads using MiXCR and keeps one entry per CDR3 protein. This sample has over 70,000 distinct CDR3 sequences, with around an eighth found just once. The sequencing sample was made of PBMCs or a T cell subset sorted from them (not recorded which). These receptors originate from an adult woman who had mild COVID-19 (a few samples of this study predate the infection). Cell type and time point are not known.

The chain combines TRBV24-1 with TRBJ2-1, with 10 bases fitting TRBD2. The CDR3 length is 16 residues. Per germline, CDR1 KGHDR and CDR2 SFDVKD. After removal of 3 bases from V and 7 bases from J, the junction contained 8 bases not matched to a gene. The CDR3 reads CATSDPMLAGANEQFF. The CDR3 coding sequence is TGTGCCACCAGTGATCCAATGCTAGCGGGAGCTAATGAGCAGTTCTTC.

This clonotype has just a few counts. The chain couples TRBV20-1 to TRBJ2-1; D remains unclear. CDR3 size: 14 residues. Germline V CDR1 and CDR2: DFQATT, SNEGSKA (reference sequence). With 0 bases removed from V and 5 bases from J, the gap between germline ends came to 11 bases. CDR3: CSARDLSGNNEQFF. The CDR3 bases are TGCAGTGCTAGAGACCTCTCGGGCAACAATGAGCAGTTCTTC.

About this clonotype itself: A single base separates this from a much larger clone, so it may be a read error. The V and J genes are TRBV11-2 and TRBJ2-6; D may be TRBD1 (6 bases). The germline V gene encodes CDR1 SGHAT and CDR2 FQNNGV. The CDR3 is 15 amino acids. V was shortened by 3 bases and J by 0 bases, with 6 bases between the two germline ends. CDR3 sequence: CASSLDSSGANVLTF. CDR3 nucleotide sequence: TGTGCCAGCAGCTTGGACAGCTCTGGGGCCAACGTCCTGACTTTC.

The gene calls are TRBV5-1 and TRBJ2-5, with a weak D call TRBD1 (6 bases). The CDR3 extends over 16 amino acids. V dropped 0 bases and J dropped 4 bases, with 16 bases sitting between them. Germline V gene lookup returns CDR1 SGHRS and CDR2 YFSETQ. The CDR3 bases are TGCGCCAGCAGCTTGGCTCCGACAGGTGTACTAGAGACCCAGTACTTC. Residues: CASSLAPTGVLETQYF.

The chain employs TRBV30 and TRBJ2-3, with 7 bases that match TRBD1. V was clipped by 1 base and J by 0 bases; unmatched bases: 4. The CDR3 totals 15 residues. Per the germline V gene, CDR1 is GTSNPN and CDR2 is SVGIG (reference sequence). Here the CDR3 DNA reads TGTGCCTGGAGTGGTACAGGGGCTAGCACAGATACGCAGTATTTT. Translated, it gives CAWSGTGASTDTQYF.

The table lists this clonotype with a few counts. This chain joins TRBV5-5 and TRBJ2-2; 7 bases are shared with TRBD2. The CDR3 is 16 residues long. CDR1 SGHKS and CDR2 YYEKEE come from the germline V gene (reference sequence). V gave up 0 bases and J gave up 1 base; unmatched junction bases: 3. CDR3 loop: CASSLGAGENTGELFF. CDR3 coding DNA: TGTGCCAGCAGCTTGGGGGCGGGAGAGAACACCGGGGAGCTGTTTTTT.

This clonotype showed up just a few times. The chain combines TRBV6-5 with TRBJ1-1; D unresolved. Trimming left V 2 bases short and J 3 bases short, with 7 bases between. The CDR3 extends over 13 amino acids. Germline CDR1 is MNHEY and CDR2 is SVGAGI. The CDR3 DNA sequence: TGTGCCAGCAGTTACATATGGGACACTGAAGCTTTCTTT. Amino acid sequence: CASSYIWDTEAFF.

This clonotype was observed a few times. The chain employs TRBV24-1 and TRBJ2-2, with 14 bases that match TRBD2. CDR1 is KGHDR and CDR2 is SFDVKD in the germline V gene. The CDR3 runs to 18 residues. The J segment lost 3 bases and the V segment lost 9 bases, leaving 11 bases of the junction unmatched. The CDR3 region has the DNA TGTGCCACCGGGGGGACTAGCGGGAGCCCCCGGGACACCGGGGAGCTGTTTTTT. Protein: CATGGTSGSPRDTGELFF.

The chain couples TRBV10-2 to TRBJ1-2; a possible D gene is TRBD1 (5 bases). Between the trimmed V and J ends, which lost 2 bases and 3 bases, there was a span of 13 bases. Germline V gene lookup returns CDR1 WSHSY and CDR2 SAAADI. The CDR3 totals 15 residues. In DNA, the CDR3 is TGCGCCAGCAGTGAGACGGACATCTCCTACTATGGCTACACCTTC. Translation gives CASSETDISYYGYTF.

The CDR3 DNA sequence: TGTGCCAGTGGGACCTACGGGCAGCCCCAGCATTTT. Residues: CASGTYGQPQHF. The genes are TRBV6-2 or TRBV6-3 and TRBJ1-5; D is possibly TRBD1 (5 bases). This CDR3 contains 12 residues. The ends were cut back, 9 bases at V and 7 bases at J, with 13 bases in the middle. CDR1 is MNHEY, CDR2 SVGEGT, per germline.

The genes are TRBV20-1 and TRBJ1-6; D unclear. Looked up from germline, CDR1 is DFQATT and CDR2 is SNEGSKA (reference sequence). Trimming stripped 1 base from V and 7 bases from J, with 20 bases between. The CDR3 consists of 17 residues. The CDR3 sequence: CSARADPGRSPNSPLHF. Here the CDR3 DNA reads TGCAGTGCTAGAGCGGATCCGGGGAGGAGCCCCAATTCACCCCTCCACTTT.

The sample holds a few counts of this clonotype. The gene calls are TRBV12-3 or TRBV12-4 and TRBJ2-7; the D gene is possibly TRBD2 (6 bases). Trimming removed 1 base from V and 4 bases from J, with 11 bases in between. The CDR3 length is 14 residues. CDR3 region: CASSLGAGGYEQYF. The CDR3 DNA follows: TGTGCCAGCAGTTTAGGAGCGGGTGGTTACGAGCAGTACTTC.

The rearrangement uses TRBV27 and TRBJ2-1; a weak D match, TRBD1 (5 bases). This CDR3 is 15 amino acids long. The V and J ends lost 5 bases and 7 bases respectively, with 18 bases between them. Germline V CDR1 and CDR2: MNHEY, SMNVEV (reference sequence). The CDR3 sequence: CASSNPIGASNEQFF. Written as DNA, the CDR3 is TGTGCCAGCAGTAACCCGATAGGGGCTAGTAATGAGCAGTTCTTC.

This clonotype was seen many times. The chain couples TRBV24-1 to TRBJ2-1, with 9 bases fitting TRBD2. There are 14 residues in the CDR3. V lost 6 bases, J lost 4 bases, and 3 bases stayed unmatched. The germline V gene has CDR1 KGHDR and CDR2 SFDVKD. The CDR3 loop reads CATSSSGNYNEQFF. The CDR3 region has the DNA TGTGCCACCAGTTCTAGCGGGAATTACAATGAGCAGTTCTTC.

The chain links TRBV9 to TRBJ1-5, with D maybe TRBD1 (6 bases). The CDR3 runs 13 residues. Trimming cost V 4 bases and J 6 bases, with 11 bases left between them. In germline, CDR1 is SGDLS, CDR2 YYNGEE. For the CDR3, the DNA is TGTGCCAGCAGCAAACAGGGAGGTCAGCCCCAGCATTTT. Translation: CASSKQGGQPQHF.

Regarding this clonotype: It may be a read error: a sequence one base away is much more abundant. This rearrangement joins TRBV6-4 to TRBJ2-2; unclear D gene. Germline CDR1 MRHNA, CDR2 SNTAGT. The ends were cut back, 0 bases at V and 4 bases at J, with 3 bases in the middle. The CDR3 length is 13 residues. The CDR3 here is CASSDSTTGELFF. In nucleotides, the CDR3 is TGTGCCAGCAGTGACTCGACCACCGGGGAGCTGTTTTTT.

The chain has TRBV29-1 and TRBJ2-5; the D is unclear. The V gene's germline CDR1 is SQVTM and CDR2 ANQGSEA. CDR3 length equals 9 residues. The V gene lost 5 bases and the J gene lost 9 bases, with 7 bases spanning the gap. The CDR3 sequence: CSVPVPQYF. For the CDR3, the DNA is TGCAGCGTTCCCGTCCCCCAGTACTTC.

This chain joins TRBV11-2 and TRBJ2-5; D call uncertain. The CDR3 consists of 15 residues. Trimming pared 5 bases from V and 4 bases from J, leaving 17 bases between. Germline lookup yields CDR1 SGHAT and CDR2 FQNNGV. The CDR3 protein is CASSPMIERRETQYF. The DNA for the CDR3 is TGTGCCAGCAGCCCCATGATCGAACGAAGAGAGACCCAGTACTTC.

CDR3 in amino acids: CASSTGLAVNGEQYF. The CDR3 nucleotides are TGTGCCAGTAGTACGGGACTAGCGGTGAATGGGGAGCAGTACTTC. V and J are TRBV19 and TRBJ2-7; TRBD2 agrees at 11 bases. The junction had 9 bases not matched to a gene; V was cut back by 4 bases and J by 7 bases. Germline V gene sequence: CDR1 LNHDA, CDR2 SQIVND (reference sequence). The CDR3 runs to 15 residues.

This sequence joins TRBV9 and TRBJ2-5, with 7 nucleotides matching TRBD1. The V segment lost 4 bases and the J segment 4 bases; nucleotides outside the gene matches: 13. The CDR3 is made up of 16 amino acids. Germline CDR1 and CDR2: SGDLS and YYNGEE. This CDR3 reads CASSKDRAQMRETQYF. CDR3 nucleotides: TGTGCCAGCAGCAAAGACAGGGCGCAAATGCGAGAGACCCAGTACTTC. The whole variable domain, filled in from reference TRBV9 and TRBJ2-5, reads DSGVTQTPKHLITATGQRVTLRCSPRSGDLSVYWYQQSLDQGLQFLIQYYNGEERAKGNILERFSAQQFPDLHSELNLSSLELGDSALYFCASSKDRAQMRETQYFGPGTRLLVL.

This clonotype was seen more than once but under ten times. The chain combines TRBV4-1 with TRBJ2-7; either TRBD1 or TRBD2 may supply D (6 bases each). V lost 0 bases, J lost 0 bases, and 18 bases lay in between. CDR3 length equals 18 residues. The germline V gene has CDR1 MGHRA and CDR2 YSYEKL. The CDR3 region is CASSQDPPDWGASYEQYF. CDR3 in DNA: TGCGCCAGCAGCCAAGATCCCCCCGATTGGGGGGCCTCCTACGAGCAGTACTTC.

The chain links TRBV4-2 to TRBJ2-2; 10 bases line up with TRBD2. The V and J ends lost 3 bases and 9 bases, in that order; junction bases with no gene match: 13. The CDR3 is 17 amino acids. Germline V gives CDR1 LGHNA, CDR2 YNFKEQ. The CDR3 DNA reads TGTGCCAGCAGCCACGGAGGACTAGCGGAGATACCGAGGGAGCTGTTTTTT. Translated, it gives CASSHGGLAEIPRELFF.

The chain uses TRBV12-3 or TRBV12-4 and TRBJ2-5; TRBD1 agrees at 10 bases. The trim removed 6 bases at V and 8 bases at J, leaving 6 bases unmatched. This CDR3 has 13 amino acids. The CDR3 here is CASSHTTGGTQYF. The CDR3 DNA reads as TGTGCCAGCAGCCATACGACAGGGGGCACCCAGTACTTC.

The V gene is TRBV6-1, the J gene TRBJ1-1; D is perhaps TRBD1 (6 bases). V was cut by 6 bases and J by 2 bases, with 19 bases left in between. This CDR3 region has 16 residues. The germline gives CDR1 MNHNS, CDR2 SASEGT. CDR3 sequence: CASRSETGGANTEAFF. The CDR3 nucleotides are TGTGCCAGCAGATCGGAGACGGGGGGCGCAAACACTGAAGCTTTCTTT.

This clonotype was detected a few times. This chain joins TRBV20-1 and TRBJ2-3; 10 bases line up with TRBD2. The germline V gene has CDR1 DFQATT and CDR2 SNEGSKA (reference sequence). V was pared by 0 bases and J by 4 bases, with 7 bases of the junction left unmatched. The CDR3 totals 16 residues. CDR3 bases: TGCAGTGCTAGAGATCCTAGCGGGAGTAGGGCAGATACGCAGTATTTT. Its translation: CSARDPSGSRADTQYF.

This chain connects TRBV13 to TRBJ2-5; no reliable D call. The CDR3 contains 15 residues. V was clipped by 4 bases and J by 3 bases, with 15 bases between them. Germline assignment: CDR1 PRHDT and CDR2 FYEKMQ (reference sequence). CDR3 protein: CASSSTPPRKETQYF. The CDR3 coding sequence is TGTGCCAGCAGCTCCACCCCCCCGCGTAAAGAGACCCAGTACTTC.

The chain has TRBV12-3 or TRBV12-4 and TRBJ2-1; a possible D gene is TRBD1 (5 bases). The CDR3 runs to 15 residues. V lost 4 bases to trimming and J lost 7 bases, with 17 bases between them. CDR3 sequence: CASSSLSWGGNEQFF. CDR3 DNA sequence: TGTGCCAGCAGTTCCCTTAGCTGGGGCGGAAATGAGCAGTTCTTC.